This T cell receptor beta chain was identified during a study of the immune and genomic landscape of osteosarcoma (dated by TCRdb to the early 2020s). Concerning the study at large: The overall cohort comprised roughly 51 pediatric and adult patients with high-grade osteosarcoma, with a median age at diagnosis of around 30 years (range about 5-90). The cohort was enriched for poor-risk disease, with approximately 75% showing unfavorable pathologic response to standard therapy and approximately 64% deceased. In the overall cohort, under 65% of patients were male, and localized disease at diagnosis was presented by 70% to 85% of patients. To define immunogenic potential, the study profiled osteosarcoma specimens using whole genome, RNA and T-cell receptor sequencing along with immunohistochemistry and reverse phase protein arrays. The osteosarcoma immunogenomic landscape was characterized by integrating TCR sequencing results with transcriptome, protein array and immunostaining data. The goal of the study was to explain why immune checkpoint inhibitors show limited clinical activity in osteosarcoma. Each of three patients provided a couple of samples from the same tumor site.

Specimens were post-treatment primary, local recurrence and metastasis tumors from poor-prognosis patients. With regard to this clone: Its antigen remains undetermined. No much larger clonotype is one base removed from it; base qualities were not supplied.

Broad study findings and their caveats: TCR productive clonality was greater in the immune-hot C3 cluster than in the cold C1 cluster, although TCR productive clonality remained low overall. Overall, productive TCR clonality was low, with a mean of 0.09 and a maximum of 0.3, which suggests limited clonal expansion of T cells. The clonality benchmarks were taken from external normal skin and healthy peripheral blood data instead of from matched normal tissue. No statistical method determined sample size because osteosarcoma is rare and all possible samples were collected. Alongside the frozen tumor specimens, matched blood was collected from only a couple of patients. Five cases had a single hyperexpanded clone dominating the repertoire, and all had fewer than 100 T-cell clonotypes.

TCR beta chain CDR3 regions were immunosequenced using the ImmunoSEQ Assay (Adaptive Biotechnologies). The authors' pipeline ran thus. The ImmunoSEQ Analyzer platform was used to export TCRB rearrangements, read counts, read proportions and gene usage. T-cell clonality was computed as 1 minus Pielou's evenness on productive rearrangements. In the clonal space homeostasis analysis, clonotypes were sorted into rare, small, medium, large or hyperexpanded (0.01 to 1 of the repertoire) bins. TCR productive clonality was compared across immune clusters C1, C2 and C3 using the Wilcoxon rank sum test. Held by TCRdb, this immuneACCESS table contains in-frame sequences only and omits some clones. Under half of the omission traces to an unresolved V gene where checked; the cause of the rest is unknown. V and J calls and clone size are those listed in that table; D and trimming were worked out from the DNA. For this sample the table gives more than 4,000 clones, of which more than 60% were detected only once. Clones ranked in the top ten supply about 5.9% of the sample.

V drops 3 bases and J drops 7 bases, leaving 7 bases in between. In the germline V gene (reference sequence), CDR1 corresponds to DFQATT and CDR2 to SNEGSKA. Spanning cysteine to phenylalanine, the CDR3 consists of 10 amino acids. Of all the DNA, just the CDR3 is kept, 30 bases in frame from base 1. The sequence came from a human donor with osteosarcoma. The sequence links TRBV20-1 to TRBJ2-7, with the D gene not confidently named. Sequences were obtained from osteosarcoma tumor tissue from the lung. The CDR3 region: CSARLGEQYF. The nucleotide sequence reads as follows: TGCAGTGCTAGGTTGGGGGAGCAGTACTTC.